Sequencing of this T cell receptor beta chain was carried out in a study of radiation and T cells in renal cell carcinoma. Regarding time point: blood 4 weeks post-SBRT, at nephrectomy. Treatment indicated: 15 Gy SBRT to primary tumor, nephrectomy 4 weeks later. The germline V gene has CDR1 SGHRS and CDR2 YFSETQ. This CDR3 is 14 amino acids long. V was clipped by 4 bases and J by 7 bases; unmatched bases: 7. Data came from immunoSEQ multiplex PCR; TCRdb stores just in-frame clones and leaves some out. The table shows approximately 150,000 clones, with approximately 86% occurring only once. The sequences come from blood, collected from a patient whose treatment included radiotherapy and nephrectomy. J is TRBJ2-4 and V is TRBV5-1; 8 bases line up with TRBD1. The sequence was obtained from a woman aged 45-65 years with renal cell carcinoma. The chain's CDR3 is CASSGGTGQNIQYF. The CDR3 DNA reads as TGCGCCAGCAGCGGGGGGACAGGACAGAACATTCAGTACTTC.